This TCR beta chain was retrieved from a study of CD8 T cells in Susac syndrome. Roughly 0.45 to 1 ug RNA was reverse transcribed with random hexamers. Via MiXCR, TCRdb re-called the immunoSEQ multiplex PCR reads, giving one row per CDR3 protein. The profile shows around 140,000 distinct CDR3 sequences, around 85% of them singletons. Those who served as multiple sclerosis controls were treatment-naive patients with stable or active relapsing-remitting disease. CDR1 and CDR2 from the germline V gene are LNHDA and SQIVND (reference sequence). The germline V and J ends were trimmed by 6 bases and 2 bases, with 17 bases remaining between them. This CDR3 spans 15 amino acids.

Material: CD8+ T cells from PBMCs. This chain joins TRBV19 and TRBJ2-7; D gene unclear. The sequence was collected from a human donor with multiple sclerosis. The CDR3: CASSSSGTLTYEQYF. For the CDR3, the DNA is TGTGCCAGTAGCTCTTCCGGTACTTTAACCTACGAGCAGTACTTC.